The 4 T cell receptor beta chains listed next were all sequenced from one sample in a study of post-analysis software for immune sequencing data. General study findings and limits: Patients carried five TRBV segments more frequently than controls did, and TRBV5-6, TRBV5-1 and TRBV20-1 were among them.

No antigen is known for these receptors. Unique molecular identifiers featured in each of the TCR beta cDNA libraries. MiXCR, applied by TCRdb to the PCR reads, yields one record per CDR3 protein. The profile covers some 370,000 distinct CDR3 sequences, with less than 40% appearing a single time and roughly an eighth taken by the ten largest. The sequenced sample was blood. The receptors originated from a girl between 5 and 17 years old with multiple sclerosis.

This clonotype appeared a few times. The V call is TRBV5-5, the J call TRBJ1-3, with 7 bases matching TRBD1. The CDR3 has 14 amino acids. Germline trimming cut 4 bases from V and 2 bases from J; bases unmatched to any gene: 3. CDR1 is SGHKS, CDR2 YYEKEE, per germline (reference sequence). The chain's CDR3 is CASSPQGAGNTIYF. CDR3 nucleotide sequence: TGTGCCAGCAGCCCTCAGGGGGCTGGAAACACCATATATTTT. Using reference TRBV5-5 and TRBJ1-3 for the parts outside the CDR3, the full variable domain is DAGVTQSPTHLIKTRGQQVTLRCSPISGHKSVSWYQQVLGQGPQFIFQYYEKEERGRGNFPDRFSARQFPNYSSELNVNALLLGDSALYLCASSPQGAGNTIYFGEGSWLTVV.

The rearrangement links TRBV28 to TRBJ2-1; the D is unclear. Germline values: CDR1 MDHEN, CDR2 SYDVKM. This CDR3 has 15 amino acids. V lost 3 bases to trimming and J lost 0 bases, with 9 bases between them. The chain's CDR3 is CASSFRLSSYNEQFF. The CDR3 DNA follows: TGTGCCAGCAGTTTTCGGCTAAGCTCCTACAATGAGCAGTTCTTC.

The J gene is TRBJ1-4, the V gene TRBV20-1; unclear D gene. V lost 6 bases and J 2 bases, leaving 16 bases between the germline ends. The CDR3 is 15 residues long. Germline V gene lookup returns CDR1 DFQATT and CDR2 SNEGSKA (reference sequence). The chain's CDR3 is CSAPGRRDTNEKLFF. The DNA of the CDR3 is TGCAGTGCCCCCGGCAGGCGCGACACTAATGAAAAACTGTTTTTT.

The V call is TRBV7-2, the J call TRBJ1-2; D remains ambiguous. The CDR3 covers 12 residues. V was pared by 1 base and J by 8 bases, with 8 bases between. Germline-derived CDR1 and CDR2 are SGHTA and FQGNSA. CDR3: CASSLGLTGYTF. The DNA of the CDR3 is TGTGCCAGCAGCTTAGGGTTAACCGGCTACACCTTC.